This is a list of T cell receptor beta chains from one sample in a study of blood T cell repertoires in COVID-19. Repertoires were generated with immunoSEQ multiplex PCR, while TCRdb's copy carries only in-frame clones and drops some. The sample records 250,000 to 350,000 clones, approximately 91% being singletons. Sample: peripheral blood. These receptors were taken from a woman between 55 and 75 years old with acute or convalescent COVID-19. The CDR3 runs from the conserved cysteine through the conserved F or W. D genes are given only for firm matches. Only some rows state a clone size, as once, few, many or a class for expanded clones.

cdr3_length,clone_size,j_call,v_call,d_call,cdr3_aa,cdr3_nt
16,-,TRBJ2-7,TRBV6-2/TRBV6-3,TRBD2,CASSYYSGGSSYEQYF,TGTGCCAGCAGTTACTATAGCGGGGGGAGCTCCTACGAGCAGTACTTC
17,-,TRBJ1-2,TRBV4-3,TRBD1,CASSQEWTGTGNYGYTF,TGCGCCAGCAGCCAAGAGTGGACCGGGACAGGGAACTATGGCTACACCTTC
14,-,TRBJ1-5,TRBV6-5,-,CASRGQVSNQPQHF,TGTGCCAGCAGGGGACAAGTTAGCAATCAGCCCCAGCATTTT
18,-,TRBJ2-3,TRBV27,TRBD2,CASSLIFTATGGPHTQYF,TGTGCCAGCAGTTTAATATTCACGGCAACGGGAGGGCCCCATACGCAGTATTTT
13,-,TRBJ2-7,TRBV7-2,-,CASSLAQGSEQYF,TGTGCCAGCAGCTTAGCGCAGGGTAGCGAGCAGTACTTC
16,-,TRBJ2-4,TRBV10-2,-,CASSESVGDAGYIQYF,TGCGCCAGCAGTGAGTCTGTGGGAGATGCGGGGTACATTCAGTACTTC
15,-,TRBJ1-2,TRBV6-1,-,CASSEGAGANYGYTF,TGTGCCAGCAGTGAAGGGGCAGGGGCAAACTATGGCTACACCTTC
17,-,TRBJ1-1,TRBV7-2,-,CASSLLPSGTMNTEAFF,TGTGCCAGCAGCCTACTCCCGAGCGGAACCATGAACACTGAAGCTTTCTTT
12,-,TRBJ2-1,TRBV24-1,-,CATSDWGDVRFF,TGTGCCACCAGTGATTGGGGGGACGTTCGGTTCTTC
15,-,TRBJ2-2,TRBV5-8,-,CATLGRIENTGELFF,TGTGCCACCTTGGGGCGGATAGAGAACACCGGGGAGCTGTTTTTT
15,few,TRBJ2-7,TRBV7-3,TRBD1,CASSPDRGEFYEQYF,TGTGCCAGCAGCCCGGACAGGGGAGAATTCTACGAGCAGTACTTC
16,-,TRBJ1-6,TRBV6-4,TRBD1,CASSDSTGVINSPLHF,TGTGCCAGCAGTGACTCGACAGGGGTAATTAATTCACCCCTCCACTTT
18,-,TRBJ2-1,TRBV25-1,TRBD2,CASSEAGGGLAVINEQFF,TGTGCCAGCAGTGAGGCCGGGGGAGGACTAGCAGTAATCAATGAGCAGTTCTTC
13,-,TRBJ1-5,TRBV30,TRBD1,CAWNTGGGQPQHF,TGTGCCTGGAATACAGGGGGCGGTCAGCCCCAGCATTTT
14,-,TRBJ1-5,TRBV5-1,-,CASSFTGDNQPQHF,TGCGCCAGCAGCTTTACAGGCGACAATCAGCCCCAGCATTTT
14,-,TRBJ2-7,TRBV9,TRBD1,CASSATGGQGEQYF,TGTGCCAGCAGCGCGACAGGGGGACAGGGCGAGCAGTACTTC
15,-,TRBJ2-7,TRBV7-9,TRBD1,CASSHRRDRALEQYF,TGTGCCAGCAGCCACCGTCGGGACAGAGCCCTAGAGCAGTACTTC
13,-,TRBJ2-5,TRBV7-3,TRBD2,CASSYGGRETQYF,TGTGCCAGCAGCTACGGGGGGAGAGAGACCCAGTACTTC
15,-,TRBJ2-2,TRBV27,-,CASSFYGGNTGELFF,TGTGCCAGCAGTTTTTACGGCGGGAACACCGGGGAGCTGTTTTTT
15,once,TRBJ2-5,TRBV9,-,CASSPHRQAQETQYF,TGTGCCAGCAGCCCACACCGACAGGCGCAAGAGACCCAGTACTTC
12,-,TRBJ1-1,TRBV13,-,CASSLYSPEAFF,TGTGCCAGCAGCCTATACAGCCCTGAAGCTTTCTTT
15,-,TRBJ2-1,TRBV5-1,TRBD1,CASSLEGASYNEQFF,TGCGCCAGCAGCTTGGAGGGGGCTTCCTACAATGAGCAGTTCTTC
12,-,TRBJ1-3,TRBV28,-,CASSFPGNTIYF,TGTGCCAGCAGCTTTCCTGGAAACACCATATATTTT
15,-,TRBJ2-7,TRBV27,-,CASSLSPGVTYEQYF,TGTGCCAGCAGTCTGTCCCCAGGGGTTACCTACGAGCAGTACTTC
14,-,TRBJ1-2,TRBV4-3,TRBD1,CASSQATGGYGYTF,TGCGCCAGCAGCCAAGCGACAGGGGGCTATGGCTACACCTTC
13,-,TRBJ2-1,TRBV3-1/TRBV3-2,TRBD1,CASSSTGAGKQFF,TGTGCCAGCAGCTCGACAGGGGCGGGTAAGCAGTTCTTC
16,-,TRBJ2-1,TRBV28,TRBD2,CASSPPGLAGVVEQFF,TGTGCCAGCAGTCCCCCGGGACTAGCGGGAGTCGTTGAGCAGTTCTTC
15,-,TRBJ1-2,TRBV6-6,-,CASSPSGGGLYGYTF,TGTGCCAGCAGCCCATCCGGCGGCGGGCTCTATGGCTACACCTTC
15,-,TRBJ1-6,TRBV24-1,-,CATSDPKEVDSPLHF,TGTGCCACCAGTGATCCGAAAGAGGTTGATTCACCCCTCCACTTT
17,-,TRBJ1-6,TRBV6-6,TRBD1,CASSPGTGSSYNSPLHF,TGTGCCAGCAGTCCAGGGACAGGGAGCTCCTATAATTCACCCCTCCACTTT
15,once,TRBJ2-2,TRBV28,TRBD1,CASSLQGANTGELFF,TGTGCCAGCAGTTTACAGGGGGCCAACACCGGGGAGCTGTTTTTT
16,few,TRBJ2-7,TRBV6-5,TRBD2,CASSYSGGRGSYEQYF,TGTGCCAGCAGTTACTCAGGCGGGAGGGGGTCCTACGAGCAGTACTTC